The TCR beta chain under discussion was sequenced for a study of metastatic and nonmetastatic thyroid tumors (dated by TCRdb to about 2020). Some background on the complete study: Repertoires from peripheral blood and from tumor or nodule tissue samples of malignant and benign thyroid patients were compared. Beyond this particular receptor, the publication reports: In both blood and tumor samples, malignant tumors were reported to have significantly higher TCR beta diversity than benign nodules.

In this sample, this clone turned up a few times. No cognate antigen has been identified for it. No qualities accompany the bases; no much larger clone lies one base away. V drops 0 bases and J drops 3 bases, leaving 10 bases in between. Via the germline V gene, CDR1 is SGDLS and CDR2 YYNGEE. The CDR3 spans 14 residues, from the cysteine through the phenylalanine. The DNA shown is the 42-base CDR3, in frame from base 1. Library preparation used PCR. TCRdb shows the sequencer as Illumina HiSeq 4000. High-throughput sequencing was used to profile the TCR beta-chain CDR3 region of every patient. Per the authors' processing: CDR3 differences across clinicopathological groups were used to build a classifier for discriminating distant-metastatic papillary thyroid cancer patients. To measure repertoire diversity the researchers used the Shannon index, while the Morisita-Horn index served to gauge how similar the tumor and blood repertoires were. Through fastp at Q25 and MiXCR, TCRdb rebuilt clones from the public reads, retaining in-frame beta chains. The V and J calls were determined by TCRdb, not by the authors. The sample has about 32,000 clones on record, around a third of them singletons. The ten largest make up about 16% of the sample.

No patient had received any treatment before thyroid surgery. The study retrospectively analysed patient clinical samples collected from about 2012 to 2019 using T-cell receptor beta sequencing. Specimen: tumor tissue. The source of this sequence is a female donor with papillary thyroid cancer or a benign thyroid nodule (not recorded which). Some clones in this sample may be carry-over from other donors' samples. The V and J segments used are TRBV9 and TRBJ2-7; the D gene remains uncertain. The nucleotide sequence reads TGTGCCAGCAGCGTAGGGGTGGGCCTCTACGAGCAGTACTTC. The translation is CASSVGVGLYEQYF.